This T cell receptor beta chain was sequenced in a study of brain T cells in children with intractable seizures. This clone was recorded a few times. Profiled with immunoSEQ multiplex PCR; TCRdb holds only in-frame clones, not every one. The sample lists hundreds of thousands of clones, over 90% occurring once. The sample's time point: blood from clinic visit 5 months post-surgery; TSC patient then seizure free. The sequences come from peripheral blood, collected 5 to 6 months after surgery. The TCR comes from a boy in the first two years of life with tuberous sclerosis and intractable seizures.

The CDR3 region is CASSLQGNEQFF. CDR3 nucleotides: TGTGCCAGCAGCTTACAGGGAAATGAGCAGTTCTTC. The V gene is TRBV7-9, the J gene TRBJ2-1; perhaps TRBD1 as D (5 bases). Trimming pared 2 bases from V and 7 bases from J, leaving 6 bases between. This CDR3 has 12 amino acids. Germline CDR1 SEHNR, CDR2 FQNEAQ (reference sequence).